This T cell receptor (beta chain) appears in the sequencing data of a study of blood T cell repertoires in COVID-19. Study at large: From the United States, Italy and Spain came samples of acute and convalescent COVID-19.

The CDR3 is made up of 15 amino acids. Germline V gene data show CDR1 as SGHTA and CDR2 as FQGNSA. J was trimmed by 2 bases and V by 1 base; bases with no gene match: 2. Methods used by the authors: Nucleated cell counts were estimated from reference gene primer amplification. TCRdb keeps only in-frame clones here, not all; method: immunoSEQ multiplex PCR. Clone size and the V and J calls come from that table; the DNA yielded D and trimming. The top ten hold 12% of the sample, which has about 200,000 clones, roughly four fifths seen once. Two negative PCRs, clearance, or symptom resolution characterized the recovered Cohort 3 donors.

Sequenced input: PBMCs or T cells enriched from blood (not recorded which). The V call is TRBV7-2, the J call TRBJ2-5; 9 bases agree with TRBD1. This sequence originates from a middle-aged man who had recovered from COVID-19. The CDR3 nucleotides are TGTGCCAGCAGCTTAGGAGGGACAGGGCAAGAGACCCAGTACTTC. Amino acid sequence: CASSLGGTGQETQYF.